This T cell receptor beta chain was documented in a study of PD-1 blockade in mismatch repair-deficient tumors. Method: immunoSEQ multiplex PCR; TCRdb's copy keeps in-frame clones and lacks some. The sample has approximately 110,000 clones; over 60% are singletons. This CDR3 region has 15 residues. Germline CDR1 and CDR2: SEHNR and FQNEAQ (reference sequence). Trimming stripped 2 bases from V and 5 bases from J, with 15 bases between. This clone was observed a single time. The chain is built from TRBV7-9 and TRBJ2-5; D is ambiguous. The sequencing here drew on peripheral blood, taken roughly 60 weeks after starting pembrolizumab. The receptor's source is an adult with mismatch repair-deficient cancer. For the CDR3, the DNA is TGTGCCAGCAGCTTAATGGCTGAATCTCGGGAGACCCAGTACTTC. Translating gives CASSLMAESRETQYF.